This T cell receptor (beta chain) was documented in a study of vaccination effects on CD4 cells after COVID-19. The wider study: Sequencing followed a ViraFEST assay step that expanded antigen-specific CD4+ T cells with viral peptide pools.

The method was immunoSEQ multiplex PCR; TCRdb's version includes in-frame clones alone and lacks a portion of them. The data contain fewer than 75,000 clones, 78% of them singletons. Study results and limitations: Researchers report that only 1 of 255 vaccine-induced clones in healthy vaccinees cross-reacted with common cold coronaviruses.

V shed 2 bases and J shed 4 bases, with 8 bases lying between them. Germline CDR1 MDHEN, CDR2 SYDVKM. The CDR3 contains 14 residues. With regard to this clone: The antigen is unknown.

After less than 11 days in culture, the CD4+ T cells were isolated. Two-dose BNT162b2 or mRNA-1273 vaccination was given to participants. Nucleocapsid antibodies were negative in the vaccine recipients, who had never had SARS-CoV-2 infection. At days 3 and 7, half of the medium was exchanged for IL-2 medium. The receptor's source is a human donor who received a COVID-19 vaccine. V and J are TRBV28 and TRBJ1-4; D remains unclear. The source material was CD4+ T cells from PBMCs cultured without peptide, sampled after COVID-19 vaccination. The CDR3 DNA follows: TGTGCCAGCAGTTTAAGTCCACTTAATGAAAAACTGTTTTTT. Translated: CASSLSPLNEKLFF. The whole variable domain, remainder taken from reference TRBV28 and TRBJ1-4, is DVKVTQSSRYLVKRTGEKVFLECVQDMDHENMFWYRQDPGLGLRLIYFSYDVKMKEKGDIPEGYSVSREKKERFSLILESASTNQTSMYLCASSLSPLNEKLFFGSGTQLSVL.